This T cell receptor (beta chain) was observed in a study of blood T cell repertoires in COVID-19. Study details: Material from acute and convalescent COVID-19 was sourced from the United States, Italy and Spain. T cells, B-cell-depleted T cells, or PBMCs supplied cDNA or gDNA.

This clone occurred a few times. Trimming took off 1 base at V and 2 bases at J, with 16 bases between the two ends. Germline-derived CDR1 and CDR2 are KGHSH and LQKENI. The CDR3 length is 17 residues. In the original workflow: How many nucleated cells were present was estimated from reference gene primer amplification. The protocol was immunoSEQ multiplex PCR, while the TCRdb copy is restricted to in-frame clones and leaves out a portion. V and J calls plus clone size are reproduced from that table; the DNA served to infer D and trimming. The sample lists roughly 330,000 clones; roughly 83% were seen once.

The clonotype was recovered from a woman between 50 and 59 years old with acute or convalescent COVID-19. The J gene is TRBJ2-3, the V gene TRBV18; tentative D call: TRBD1 (5 bases). The sequenced sample consisted of peripheral blood. The CDR3 nucleotides are TGTGCCAGCTCACCACTTCCTCCGAGACAGTACACAGATACGCAGTATTTT. Translating gives CASSPLPPRQYTDTQYF. Complete variable domain (other parts from reference TRBV18 and TRBJ2-3): NAGVMQNPRHLVRRRGQEARLRCSPMKGHSHVYWYRQLPEEGLKFMVYLQKENIIDESGMPKERFSAEFPKEGPSILRIQQVVRGDSAAYFCASSPLPPRQYTDTQYFGPGTRLTVL.